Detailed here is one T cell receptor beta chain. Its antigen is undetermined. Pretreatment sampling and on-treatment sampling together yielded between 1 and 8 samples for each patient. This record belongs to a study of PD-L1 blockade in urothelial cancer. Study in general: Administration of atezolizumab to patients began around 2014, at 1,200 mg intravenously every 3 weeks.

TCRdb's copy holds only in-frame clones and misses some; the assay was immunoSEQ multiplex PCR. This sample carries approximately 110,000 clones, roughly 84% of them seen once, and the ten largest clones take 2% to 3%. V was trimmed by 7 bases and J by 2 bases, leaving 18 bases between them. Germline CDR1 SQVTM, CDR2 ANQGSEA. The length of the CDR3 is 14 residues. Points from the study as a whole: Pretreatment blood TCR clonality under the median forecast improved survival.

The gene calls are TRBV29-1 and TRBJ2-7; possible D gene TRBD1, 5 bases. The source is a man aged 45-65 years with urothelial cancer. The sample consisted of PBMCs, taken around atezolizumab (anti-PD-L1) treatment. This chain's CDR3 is CSAAEGAPTYEQYF. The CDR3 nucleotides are TGCAGCGCTGCCGAAGGGGCGCCGACCTACGAGCAGTACTTC.